This T cell receptor beta chain was retrieved from a study of preoperative IRX-2 immunotherapy in early breast cancer. V was trimmed by 3 bases and J by 8 bases, leaving 20 bases between them. CDR3 length: 15 residues. Germline V gives CDR1 SGHRS, CDR2 YFSETQ. Sequencing was performed with immunoSEQ multiplex PCR; in TCRdb, only in-frame clones are kept and a portion is missing. The sample has about 98,000 clones; roughly 89% are singletons. This sample's treatment: preoperative locoregional IRX-2 cytokine immunotherapy. Patients received preoperative, locoregional IRX-2 cytokine immunotherapy in a phase Ib study.

This receptor was identified in a human donor with breast cancer. Sequenced material: tumor tissue, taken after IRX-2 immunotherapy. The rearrangement uses TRBV5-1 and TRBJ1-2, with TRBD1 as a possible D gene (6 bases). Written as DNA, the CDR3 is TGCGCCAGCAGCTCGGGAACAGGGTTTGGGGGCGGCTACACCTTC. Protein product: CASSSGTGFGGGYTF.